Each of the 5 T cell receptor beta chains below was sequenced from the same sample in a study of cytomegalovirus exposure and HLA in healthy donors. The data were produced by immunoSEQ multiplex PCR, yet TCRdb's version contains in-frame clones alone and is incomplete. Of 150,000 to 200,000 clones listed, roughly 82% are singletons. Sequences were obtained from PBMCs. Receptors originate from a man aged 18 to 30 in good health and CMV-seropositive.

The rearrangement uses TRBV7-2 and TRBJ2-7; 9 nucleotides align to TRBD1. Germline V gene data show CDR1 as SGHTA and CDR2 as FQGNSA. J gave up 3 bases and V 1 base, and 4 bases lay outside the gene matches. There are 15 residues in the CDR3. In DNA form, the CDR3 reads TGTGCCAGCAGCTTAGAAGGGACAGGGATCTACGAGCAGTACTTC. This encodes CASSLEGTGIYEQYF.

This chain connects TRBV14 to TRBJ2-7; tentatively, D is TRBD1 (5 bases). CDR1 is SGHDN, CDR2 FVKESK, per germline. V was trimmed by 2 bases and J by 4 bases, leaving 12 bases between them. The CDR3 consists of 14 residues. Here the CDR3 reads CASSQQGPMYEQYF. DNA for the CDR3: TGTGCCAGCAGCCAACAGGGTCCGATGTACGAGCAGTACTTC.

The chain employs TRBV7-2 and TRBJ1-4; D is unresolved. The V end was cut by 1 base, the J end by 6 bases, with 6 bases between. CDR3 length equals 13 residues. Germline V gives CDR1 SGHTA, CDR2 FQGNSA. The CDR3 region has the DNA TGTGCCAGCAGCTTAGGGACTTATGAAAAACTGTTTTTT. This sequence encodes CASSLGTYEKLFF.

The V call is TRBV6-5, the J call TRBJ2-7; D is possibly TRBD2 (6 bases). The CDR3 covers 15 residues. Trimming took 2 bases from V and 1 from J, leaving 12 bases between them. Per the germline V gene, CDR1 is MNHEY and CDR2 is SVGAGI. The CDR3 loop is CASSYMGGRSYEQYF. The CDR3 nucleotides are TGTGCCAGCAGTTACATGGGGGGAAGGTCCTACGAGCAGTACTTC.

CDR3 sequence (DNA): TGTGCCAGCAGCTTATGGTCGCTAGCGGGACTCTCCTACGAGCAGTACTTC. It specifies CASSLWSLAGLSYEQYF. The chain links TRBV7-9 to TRBJ2-7; 9 nucleotides agree with TRBD2. Germline values: CDR1 SEHNR, CDR2 FQNEAQ (reference sequence). CDR3 length: 17 residues. The V segment lost 2 bases and the J segment 0 bases; nucleotides outside the gene matches: 8.